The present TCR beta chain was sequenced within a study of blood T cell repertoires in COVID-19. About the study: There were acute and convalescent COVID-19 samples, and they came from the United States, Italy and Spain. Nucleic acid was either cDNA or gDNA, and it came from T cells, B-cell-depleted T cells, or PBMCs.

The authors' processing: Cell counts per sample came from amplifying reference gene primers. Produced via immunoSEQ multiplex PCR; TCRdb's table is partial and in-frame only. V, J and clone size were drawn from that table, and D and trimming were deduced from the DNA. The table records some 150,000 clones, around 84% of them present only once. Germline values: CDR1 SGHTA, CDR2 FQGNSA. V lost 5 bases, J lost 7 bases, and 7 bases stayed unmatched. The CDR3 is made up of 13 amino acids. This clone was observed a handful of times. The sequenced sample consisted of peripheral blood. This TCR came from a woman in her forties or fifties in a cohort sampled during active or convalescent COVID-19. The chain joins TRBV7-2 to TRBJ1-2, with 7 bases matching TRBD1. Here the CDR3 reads CASSPGGGGGYTF. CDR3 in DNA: TGTGCCAGCAGCCCGGGAGGGGGCGGTGGCTACACCTTC.